The clone carrying this T cell receptor beta chain has a handful of counts. The data belong to a study of blood T cell repertoires in COVID-19. Overall study: Researchers got acute and convalescent COVID-19 samples from the United States, Italy and Spain. Sample material is recorded as cDNA or gDNA derived from T cells, B-cell-depleted T cells, or PBMCs.

Per the study methods: Amplified reference gene primers provided the basis for estimating nucleated cell counts. TCRdb's table, derived via immunoSEQ multiplex PCR, lists solely in-frame clones and lacks some. Clonal size and the V and J genes are those of that table, whereas D and trimming came from the DNA. The sample has approximately 110,000 clones, roughly 80% seen once. Germline V gene sequence: CDR1 MNHNS, CDR2 SASEGT. Between the trimmed V and J ends, which lost 2 bases and 5 bases, there was a span of 13 bases. The CDR3 runs 15 residues. The sequencing sample was made of peripheral blood. This sequence joins TRBV6-1 and TRBJ1-5, with D perhaps matching TRBD1 (5 bases). The TCR sequence derives from a man aged 45-60 years with acute or convalescent COVID-19. The CDR3 reads CASSESGTVDQPQHF. CDR3 in DNA: TGTGCCAGCAGTGAATCCGGGACTGTCGATCAGCCCCAGCATTTT.